This T cell receptor (beta chain) was sequenced during a study of cytomegalovirus exposure and HLA in healthy donors. Trimming cost V 4 bases and J 9 bases; bases outside gene matches: 9. This CDR3 comprises 13 residues. Germline V gene lookup returns CDR1 SQVTM and CDR2 ANQGSEA. Researchers ran the PCR with 60 Vbeta and 13 Jbeta primers. Libraries were prepared by immunoSEQ multiplex PCR; TCRdb keeps only in-frame clonotypes and omits some of them. The top ten clones hold less than 3.5% of a sample with about 110,000 clones, roughly 69% of them seen once. The sequencing sample was made of PBMCs. The rearrangement joins TRBV29-1 to TRBJ2-1, with 7 bases aligning to TRBD2. The TCR originated in a man in his fifties or sixties in good health and CMV-seropositive. CDR3 DNA: TGCAGCGTTGGGCGCGGGAGTGAATCTGAGCAGTTCTTC. This encodes CSVGRGSESEQFF.